This T cell receptor (beta chain) appears in the sequencing data of a study of shared clonotypes between healthy human individuals. V was clipped by 4 bases and J by 6 bases; unmatched bases: 9. CDR3 length equals 15 residues. Per the germline V gene, CDR1 is SGHKS and CDR2 is YYEKEE (reference sequence). Terminally differentiated effector memory CD45RA+ cells were left out of the naive CD8 fraction, which was CD45RO-negative and positively selected for CCR7. For sorted subsets, approximately 180 ng DNA per replicate equaled 33,000 or so T cell genomes. Measured with immunoSEQ multiplex PCR; TCRdb has only the in-frame clones, and not every one. The data show 1.5 million to 2.5 million clones, about 95% seen once.

The sample consisted of naive CD8+ T cells sorted from blood. The chain combines TRBV5-5 with TRBJ1-5, with TRBD1 identical over 8 bases. The receptor comes from a man younger than 30 in good health. CDR3 sequence (DNA): TGTGCCAGCAGCACTGGACAGGGACGGGGTCAGCCCCAGCATTTT. This gives the protein CASSTGQGRGQPQHF.